One and the same sample provided the 22 T cell receptor beta chains below, sequenced in a study of blood T cell repertoires in COVID-19. Using immunoSEQ multiplex PCR, the repertoire was profiled, and TCRdb retains in-frame clones only, with some absent. The sample carries over 20,000 clones, 88% recorded once. The sample comprised peripheral blood. Source of these receptors: a human donor in a cohort sampled during active COVID-19. The donor label of this sample is uncertain.

The V call is TRBV9, the J call TRBJ2-1, with 8 nucleotides matching TRBD1. Germline loops: CDR1 SGDLS, CDR2 YYNGEE. V dropped 4 bases and J dropped 9; count of bases not matched to a gene: 12. This CDR3 contains 15 residues. The CDR3 DNA reads TGTGCCAGCAGCACCCGGGACAGGTTGACGAGTGAGCAGTTCTTC. Its protein product is CASSTRDRLTSEQFF.

This chain links TRBV5-8 with TRBJ1-4; no reliable D call. The V and J ends lost 4 bases and 2 bases respectively, with 9 bases between them. Germline V lookup: CDR1 SGHTS, CDR2 YDEGEE. CDR3 length: 14 amino acids. The CDR3 spells CASSPGGTNEKLFF. The CDR3 nucleotides are TGTGCCAGCAGCCCCGGAGGGACTAATGAAAAACTGTTTTTT.

This rearrangement joins TRBV4-1 to TRBJ1-4; no definite D call. The germline CDR1 and CDR2 sequences are MGHRA and YSYEKL. The CDR3 is 14 residues long. V was cut by 6 bases and J by 2 bases, with 10 bases left in between. As DNA, the CDR3 is TGCGCCAGCAGGCTGGGCCCCACTAATGAAAAACTGTTTTTT. Residues: CASRLGPTNEKLFF.

The chain joins TRBV5-1 to TRBJ2-2; D is unresolved. The CDR3 is 14 residues long. With 1 base removed from V and 4 bases from J, the gap between germline ends came to 8 bases. The V gene's germline CDR1 is SGHRS and CDR2 YFSETQ. The chain's CDR3 is CASSLSGLTGELFF. The CDR3 coding sequence is TGCGCCAGCAGCTTGTCAGGCCTCACCGGGGAGCTGTTTTTT.

This clone showed up just a few times. The chain recombines TRBV14 with TRBJ2-7, with 7 nucleotides matching TRBD2. Losses at the gene ends were 1 base for V and 6 bases for J; bases not matched to a gene: 3. CDR3 length equals 13 residues. Germline loops: CDR1 SGHDN, CDR2 FVKESK. CDR3 amino acids: CASSQVRGSEQYF. CDR3 nucleotides: TGTGCCAGCAGCCAAGTGCGGGGGAGCGAGCAGTACTTC.

The rearrangement links TRBV18 to TRBJ1-2; D is unclear. The CDR3 totals 15 residues. Germline V gene data show CDR1 as KGHSH and CDR2 as LQKENI. Deletions cut 1 base from V and 4 bases from J, with 13 bases between. CDR3: CASSPRGDSAYGYTF. DNA of the CDR3: TGTGCCAGCTCACCACGCGGGGATTCCGCCTATGGCTACACCTTC.

The chain carries TRBV25-1 and TRBJ2-7, with TRBD2 as a possible D gene (6 bases). The CDR3 consists of 13 residues. V was shortened by 6 bases and J by 5 bases, with 14 bases between the two germline ends. The germline gives CDR1 MGHDK, CDR2 SYGVNS. The CDR3 DNA reads as TGTGCCAGCAGCGCCGGCGGGGCTCACGAGCAGTACTTC. Protein sequence: CASSAGGAHEQYF.

The V call is TRBV3-1 (or the pseudogene TRBV3-2), the J call TRBJ2-1; possibly TRBD1 for D (7 bases). CDR1 and CDR2 from the germline V gene are LGHDT and YNNKEL (reference sequence). The CDR3 is 20 amino acids. Trimming took 1 base from V and 0 from J, leaving 22 bases between them. The CDR3 spells CASSQVGRRRQGGSYNEQFF. The CDR3 bases are TGTGCCAGCAGCCAAGTCGGGAGACGTAGACAGGGAGGCTCCTACAATGAGCAGTTCTTC.

The CDR3 spells CATSDFRDSRYNEQFF. CDR3 in DNA: TGTGCCACCAGTGATTTCCGGGACAGCCGATACAATGAGCAGTTCTTC. The chain has TRBV24-1 and TRBJ2-1; 7 bases agree with TRBD1. There are 16 residues in the CDR3. CDR1 is KGHDR, CDR2 SFDVKD, per germline. The ends lost 1 base at V and 4 bases at J; junction bases unmatched: 6.

The chain combines TRBV29-1 with TRBJ1-2; possible D gene TRBD1, 6 bases. This CDR3 has 12 residues. Germline CDR1 is SQVTM and CDR2 is ANQGSEA. V was shortened by 6 bases and J by 0 bases, with 8 bases between the two germline ends. Here the CDR3 reads CSVGQSNYGYTF. The CDR3 DNA is TGCAGCGTCGGACAGTCTAACTATGGCTACACCTTC.

To note about this clone: Other DNA sequences in this specimen translate into the identical CDR3. The chain combines TRBV2 with TRBJ2-7; 8 nucleotides line up with TRBD1. Germline V gives CDR1 SNHLY, CDR2 FYNNEI. V trimming: 3 bases; J trimming: 3 bases; junction bases outside the gene matches: 4. This CDR3 contains 14 residues. CDR3 loop: CASSDQGAGYEQYF. CDR3 sequence (DNA): TGTGCCAGCAGTGATCAGGGGGCGGGCTACGAGCAGTACTTC.

The V and J genes are TRBV1 and TRBJ2-7; the table's TRBD1 call for D was not verified on the DNA. TRBV1 is termed a pseudogene. The CDR3 runs 18 residues. DNA for the CDR3: TGCACCAGCAGCCAAGGGTATAGGGGCAGGGAACCCTCCTACGAGCAGTACTTC. Its translation: CTSSQGYRGREPSYEQYF.

This sequence joins TRBV7-2 and TRBJ2-3; weak D call: TRBD2 (5 bases). V was cut by 5 bases and J by 1 base, with 7 bases left in between. The germline V gene encodes CDR1 SGHTA and CDR2 FQGNSA. CDR3 size: 13 residues. The CDR3 region is CASSQAGTDTQYF. The CDR3 region has the DNA TGTGCCAGCAGCCAAGCGGGCACAGATACGCAGTATTTT.

This chain uses TRBV5-1 with TRBJ2-7; the D is unclear. This CDR3 spans 14 amino acids. The germline V gene has CDR1 SGHRS and CDR2 YFSETQ. V gave up 0 bases and J gave up 1 base, with 8 bases separating them. The CDR3, as DNA: TGCGCCAGCAGCTTGGTACAGCCTTCCTACGAGCAGTACTTC. Translated, it gives CASSLVQPSYEQYF.

This chain joins TRBV18 and TRBJ2-7, with 8 positions matching TRBD2. The germline gives CDR1 KGHSH, CDR2 LQKENI. The CDR3 spans 14 residues. V was clipped by 6 bases and J by 3 bases; unmatched bases: 7. The CDR3 region is CASSDGAGGYEQYF. The CDR3 region has the DNA TGTGCCAGCTCCGACGGTGCGGGAGGCTACGAGCAGTACTTC.

The chain recombines TRBV10-2 with TRBJ2-2; 8 bases align to TRBD2. Germline CDR1 WSHSY, CDR2 SAAADI. V was clipped by 9 bases and J by 8 bases; unmatched bases: 11. CDR3 length: 14 residues. CDR3 in amino acids: CASQGSGSRGELFF. In nucleotides, the CDR3 is TGCGCCAGTCAAGGGAGCGGGAGTCGAGGGGAGCTGTTTTTT.

The V and J genes are TRBV10-3 and TRBJ2-7; D might be TRBD2 (6 bases). The V gene's germline CDR1 is ENHRY and CDR2 SYGVKD. Trimming took off 11 bases at V and 3 bases at J, with 20 bases between the two ends. The CDR3 is 14 residues long. The CDR3 loop is CAAGTDEGFYEQYF. The CDR3 nucleotides are TGTGCCGCGGGGACTGACGAGGGTTTCTACGAGCAGTACTTC.

The CDR3 protein is CASSLASTGEQFF. The CDR3 nucleotides read TGTGCCAGCAGTTTAGCTTCTACGGGTGAGCAGTTCTTC. The rearrangement joins TRBV28 to TRBJ2-1; D ambiguous. CDR1 MDHEN and CDR2 SYDVKM come from the germline V gene. This CDR3 comprises 13 residues. Trimming took off 2 bases at V and 9 bases at J, with 11 bases between the two ends.

This chain links TRBV10-3 with TRBJ2-3, with D possibly being TRBD2 (5 bases). The germline CDR1 and CDR2 sequences are ENHRY and SYGVKD. Trimming shortened V by 10 bases and J by 0 bases, and 11 bases separated the two germline ends. The CDR3 spans 13 residues. CDR3 nucleotides: TGTGCCACTAGGGAGCCCAGCACAGATACGCAGTATTTT. It encodes CATREPSTDTQYF.

V gene TRBV12-5 combines with J gene TRBJ1-5, with 11 bases that match TRBD1. Looked up from germline, CDR1 is LGHNT and CDR2 is FRNRAP. V was clipped by 5 bases and J by 6 bases; unmatched bases: 6. This CDR3 has 15 residues. The CDR3 DNA is TGTGCTAGTGGTCGTGGGACAGGGGGTCCTCAGCCCCAGCATTTT. This encodes CASGRGTGGPQPQHF. The full variable domain, in which reference TRBV12-5 and TRBJ1-5 provide the parts outside the CDR3, is DARVTQTPRHKVTEMGQEVTMRCQPILGHNTVFWYRQTMMQGLELLAYFRNRAPLDDSGMPKDRFSAEMPDATLATLKIQPSEPRDSAVYFCASGRGTGGPQPQHFGDGTRLSIL.

V is TRBV18 and J is TRBJ1-4; 9 bases agree with TRBD1. Germline V gives CDR1 KGHSH, CDR2 LQKENI. The junction had 6 bases not matched to a gene; V was cut back by 6 bases and J by 1 base. This CDR3 region has 16 residues. CDR3 region: CASSRGQGRTNEKLFF. The CDR3 nucleotides are TGTGCCAGCTCGCGCGGACAGGGGAGAACTAATGAAAAACTGTTTTTT.

This clone was seen more than once but under ten times. The chain's CDR3 is CASSTQSGISSYNEQFF. The CDR3 DNA reads as TGTGCCAGCTCAACACAATCAGGGATCAGCTCCTACAATGAGCAGTTCTTC. The rearrangement uses TRBV18 and TRBJ2-1, with a possible D match to TRBD1 (5 bases). In germline, CDR1 is KGHSH, CDR2 LQKENI. Trimming cost V 5 bases and J 0 bases, with 17 bases left between them. The CDR3 has 17 residues.